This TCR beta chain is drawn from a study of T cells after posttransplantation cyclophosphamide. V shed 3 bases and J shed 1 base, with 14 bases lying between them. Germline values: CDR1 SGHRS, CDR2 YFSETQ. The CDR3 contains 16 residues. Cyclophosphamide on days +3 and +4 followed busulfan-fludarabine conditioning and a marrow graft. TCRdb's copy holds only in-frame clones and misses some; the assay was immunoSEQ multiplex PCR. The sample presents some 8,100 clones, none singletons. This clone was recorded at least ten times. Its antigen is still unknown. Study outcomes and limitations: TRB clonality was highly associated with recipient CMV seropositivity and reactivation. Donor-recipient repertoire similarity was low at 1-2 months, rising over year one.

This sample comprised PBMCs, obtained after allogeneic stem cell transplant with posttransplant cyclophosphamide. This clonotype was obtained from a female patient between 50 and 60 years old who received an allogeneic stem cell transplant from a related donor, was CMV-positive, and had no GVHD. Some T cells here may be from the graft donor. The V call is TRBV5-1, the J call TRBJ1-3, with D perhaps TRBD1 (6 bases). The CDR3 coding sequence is TGCGCCAGCAGCTCTGAAACTCAGGGGTCTGGAAACACCATATATTTT. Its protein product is CASSSETQGSGNTIYF.